The 3 T cell receptor beta chains in this list originate from one sample, sequenced in a study of T cell changes during pregnancy in multiple sclerosis. Clones were read by immunoSEQ multiplex PCR, and TCRdb kept only the in-frame ones, dropping some. The sample consists of 60,000 to 85,000 clones, 92% of them appearing once. The sample here was peripheral blood, taken after pregnancy. The receptors derive from a female donor in good health, enrolled as a control in a pregnancy study.

The chain has TRBV28 and TRBJ2-5; 9 positions agree with TRBD2. The CDR3 covers 15 residues. Germline CDR1 and CDR2: MDHEN and SYDVKM. V lost 2 bases and J lost 5; bases outside the gene matches: 6. CDR3 nucleotide sequence: TGTGCCAGCAGTTTAGGGTTAGCGGGAGAGGAGACCCAGTACTTC. Protein product: CASSLGLAGEETQYF.

This sequence joins TRBV2 and TRBJ2-3; 10 bases align to TRBD2. CDR3 length: 16 amino acids. With 8 bases clipped from V and 5 bases from J, the junction kept 13 bases outside the gene matches. Germline CDR1 reads SNHLY; CDR2 reads FYNNEI. The CDR3 DNA sequence: TGTGCCAGCCAAGGGAGGCTAGCGGGAGTCAGAGATACGCAGTATTTT. This translates into CASQGRLAGVRDTQYF.

This chain connects TRBV28 to TRBJ2-6, with D uncertain. The CDR3 is made up of 15 amino acids. Germline-derived CDR1 and CDR2 are MDHEN and SYDVKM. Trimming shortened V by 6 bases and J by 4 bases, and 13 bases separated the two germline ends. The DNA for the CDR3 is TGTGCCAGCAGCGCTTGGAGTTTCGGGGCCAACGTCCTGACTTTC. It specifies CASSAWSFGANVLTF.